Listed below are T cell receptor beta chains from one sample, sequenced in a study of blood T cell repertoires in COVID-19. Assay used: immunoSEQ multiplex PCR; TCRdb lists only in-frame clones, some missing. The data show 150,000 to 200,000 clones, approximately 93% seen once. Specimen: peripheral blood. The receptors shown here come from an older woman with COVID-19, enrolled during active disease. The CDR3 runs from the conserved cysteine through the conserved F or W. The order of the fields is D gene, V gene, J gene, clone size, CDR3 DNA, CDR3 protein. A D gene is named only where the DNA matches it firmly. Size is omitted from some rows. Given values are once, few, many or a class for expanded clones.

D: TRBD1; V: TRBV19; J: TRBJ1-5; size: NA; DNA: TGTGCCAGTAGTATAGGTACAGGGGGGAACGAGCCCCAGCATTTT; CDR3: CASSIGTGGNEPQHF
D: NA; V: TRBV19; J: TRBJ1-2; size: NA; DNA: TGTGCCACCTCCGGACAGCTCGGTCATGGCTACACCTTC; CDR3: CATSGQLGHGYTF
D: TRBD1; V: TRBV7-3; J: TRBJ2-2; size: NA; DNA: TGTGCCAGCAGCCCTTTTGCCGGGACAGGTTACACCGGGGAGCTGTTTTTT; CDR3: CASSPFAGTGYTGELFF
D: NA; V: TRBV9; J: TRBJ2-2; size: NA; DNA: TGTGCCAGCAGCACAAACAGTGACACCGGGGAGCTGTTTTTT; CDR3: CASSTNSDTGELFF
D: TRBD1; V: TRBV4-3; J: TRBJ2-1; size: NA; DNA: TGCGCCAGCAGCCTATCGACAGGGGGAAATTACAATGAGCAGTTCTTC; CDR3: CASSLSTGGNYNEQFF
D: NA; V: TRBV21-1; J: TRBJ2-3; size: NA; DNA: TGTGCCAGCAGAGGAGTCAGGACAGGGAGCACAGATACGCAGTATTTT; CDR3: CASRGVRTGSTDTQYF
D: NA; V: TRBV3-1/TRBV3-2; J: TRBJ2-1; size: NA; DNA: TGTGCCAGCAGCCAAGAAGCTCTGAGGATTGGGGCGCGGAATGAGCAGTTCTTC; CDR3: CASSQEALRIGARNEQFF
D: NA; V: TRBV4-2; J: TRBJ2-1; size: NA; DNA: TGTGCCAGCAGCCAAGATATGAGGGAGAAGCAGTTCTTC; CDR3: CASSQDMREKQFF
D: TRBD1; V: TRBV7-2; J: TRBJ1-5; size: NA; DNA: TGTGCCAGCAGCTTAGGAGGGGGCAGGGGGAGCAATCAGCCCCAGCATTTT; CDR3: CASSLGGGRGSNQPQHF
D: TRBD1; V: TRBV7-2; J: TRBJ1-2; size: NA; DNA: TGTGCCAGCAGCTCAAAGACAGGGGGCGGCTACACCTTC; CDR3: CASSSKTGGGYTF
D: NA; V: TRBV24-1; J: TRBJ1-1; size: NA; DNA: TGTGCCACCAGTGGACTGTTGAGGGAAGCTTTCTTT; CDR3: CATSGLLREAFF
D: NA; V: TRBV27; J: TRBJ1-3; size: few; DNA: TGTGCCAGCAGTGAGGTCTCTGGAAACACCATATATTTT; CDR3: CASSEVSGNTIYF
D: NA; V: TRBV6-2/TRBV6-3; J: TRBJ1-5; size: NA; DNA: TGTGCCAGCAGCCCAACCCGGGACACACTACCCGAGGAGCCCCAGCATTTT; CDR3: CASSPTRDTLPEEPQHF
D: NA; V: TRBV27; J: TRBJ1-1; size: NA; DNA: TGTGCCAGCAGTTTAGGGAGGTTCGTTGAAGCTTTCTTT; CDR3: CASSLGRFVEAFF
D: NA; V: TRBV18; J: TRBJ2-2; size: NA; DNA: TGTGCCAGCTCACCACCAGCGTCGGGCGGGGAGCTGTTTTTT; CDR3: CASSPPASGGELFF
D: NA; V: TRBV4-1; J: TRBJ1-1; size: once; DNA: TGCGCCAGCAGCCCGGAGGGTAGTGCCACTGAAGCTTTCTTT; CDR3: CASSPEGSATEAFF
D: NA; V: TRBV14; J: TRBJ1-3; size: NA; DNA: TGTGCCAGCAGCCAGAGCTCTGGAAACACCATATATTTT; CDR3: CASSQSSGNTIYF
D: NA; V: TRBV6-2/TRBV6-3; J: TRBJ1-5; size: NA; DNA: TGTGCCAGCAGTTACGCTAAGTTTGCGAGCAATCAGCCCCAGCATTTT; CDR3: CASSYAKFASNQPQHF
D: NA; V: TRBV5-1; J: TRBJ1-4; size: NA; DNA: TGCGCCAGCAGCGCCGGTACTAATGAAAAACTGTTTTTT; CDR3: CASSAGTNEKLFF
D: NA; V: TRBV16; J: TRBJ1-5; size: NA; DNA: TGTGCCAGCAGCCAATGGGGTTCGGAGGGAGGTCCCCAGCATTTT; CDR3: CASSQWGSEGGPQHF
D: NA; V: TRBV7-9; J: TRBJ1-2; size: once; DNA: TGTGCCAGCAGCCCCACTACTAACTATGGCTACACCTTC; CDR3: CASSPTTNYGYTF
D: NA; V: TRBV27; J: TRBJ1-2; size: NA; DNA: TGTGCCACCGTTCATCGCCAGGGGAACGTTGAGCATGGCTACACCTTC; CDR3: CATVHRQGNVEHGYTF
D: TRBD1; V: TRBV5-4; J: TRBJ1-1; size: NA; DNA: TGTGCCAGCACCCGACAGGGAATGAACACTGAAGCTTTCTTT; CDR3: CASTRQGMNTEAFF
D: NA; V: TRBV4-2; J: TRBJ1-1; size: NA; DNA: TGTGCCAGCAGCCAAGATTCGGGAGGTCCCAGGGTGAACACTGAAGCTTTCTTT; CDR3: CASSQDSGGPRVNTEAFF
D: TRBD2; V: TRBV19; J: TRBJ2-7; size: NA; DNA: TGTGCCAGTAGTATCGGGAGGGCCTCCTACGAGCAGTACTTC; CDR3: CASSIGRASYEQYF
D: TRBD1; V: TRBV18; J: TRBJ2-7; size: NA; DNA: TGTGCCAGCTCACCTGTCCAGGGGGTCTACGAGCAGTACTTC; CDR3: CASSPVQGVYEQYF
D: NA; V: TRBV13; J: TRBJ1-1; size: NA; DNA: TGTGCCAGCAGCCACGCGGGGGGCAGGAGACTGATTCATGAAGCTTTCTTT; CDR3: CASSHAGGRRLIHEAFF
D: TRBD1; V: TRBV6-5; J: TRBJ1-2; size: NA; DNA: TGTGCCAGCAGCAACCGGGACAGGGGTTATGGCTACACCTTC; CDR3: CASSNRDRGYGYTF
D: NA; V: TRBV30; J: TRBJ1-1; size: NA; DNA: TGTGCCTGGAGAGACGGACGGGGGAACACTGAAGCTTTCTTT; CDR3: CAWRDGRGNTEAFF